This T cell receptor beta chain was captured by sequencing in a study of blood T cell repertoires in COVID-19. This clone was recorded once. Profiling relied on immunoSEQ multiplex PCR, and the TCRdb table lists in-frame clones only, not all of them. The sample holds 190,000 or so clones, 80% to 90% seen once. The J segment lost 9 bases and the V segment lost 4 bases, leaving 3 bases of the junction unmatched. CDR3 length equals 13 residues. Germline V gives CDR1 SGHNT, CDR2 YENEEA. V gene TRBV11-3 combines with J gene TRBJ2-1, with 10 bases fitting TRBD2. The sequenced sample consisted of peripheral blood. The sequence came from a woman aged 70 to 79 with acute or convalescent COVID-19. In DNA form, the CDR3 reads TGTGCCAGCAGCTGGGGACTAGCGACTGAGCAGTTCTTC. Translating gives CASSWGLATEQFF.